These T cell receptor beta chains were read from a single sample in a study of early T cells in non-severe SARS-CoV-2 infection. TCRdb analysed the 5' RACE reads with MiXCR anew, one entry per CDR3 protein. The sample shows around 77,000 distinct CDR3 sequences, about 5% of them seen only once. Source: whole blood, taken at baseline. These receptors came from an adult who was a healthcare worker with PCR-confirmed SARS-CoV-2 infection or an uninfected control (not recorded which). Each CDR3 is given with its conserved first and last residue. D genes are given only for firm matches. For some rows the clone size is stated as once, few or many, or as a class when expanded; others skip it.

CDR3 protein: CASNHRAGGDQYF
CDR3 DNA: TGTGCCAGTAACCACAGGGCGGGCGGGGATCAGTACTTC
J gene: TRBJ2-4
CDR3 length: 13
D gene: NA
V gene: TRBV19
clone size: NA

CDR3 protein: CASSSTGTGAQAYEQYF
CDR3 DNA: TGTGCCAGCAGCTCCACCGGAACAGGGGCCCAAGCCTACGAGCAGTACTTC
J gene: TRBJ2-7
CDR3 length: 17
D gene: TRBD1
V gene: TRBV7-2
clone size: many

CDR3 protein: CASSYSRDKDTQYF
CDR3 DNA: TGTGCCAGCAGTTACAGTAGGGACAAAGATACGCAGTATTTT
J gene: TRBJ2-3
CDR3 length: 14
D gene: NA
V gene: TRBV6-5
clone size: many

CDR3 protein: CATLTGADTQYF
CDR3 DNA: TGTGCCACCTTGACAGGGGCAGATACGCAGTATTTT
J gene: TRBJ2-3
CDR3 length: 12
D gene: TRBD1
V gene: TRBV6-6
clone size: many

CDR3 protein: CASSLDPGLAEKLFF
CDR3 DNA: TGCGCCAGCAGCTTGGATCCAGGGCTGGCTGAAAAACTGTTTTTT
J gene: TRBJ1-4
CDR3 length: 15
D gene: NA
V gene: TRBV5-1
clone size: many

CDR3 protein: CATAQRLTGSAGELFF
CDR3 DNA: TGTGCCACCGCTCAACGTCTAACGGGGTCGGCCGGGGAGCTGTTTTTT
J gene: TRBJ2-2
CDR3 length: 16
D gene: NA
V gene: TRBV24-1
clone size: NA

CDR3 protein: CSVNRMGNEQFF
CDR3 DNA: TGCAGCGTTAATAGGATGGGGAATGAGCAGTTCTTC
J gene: TRBJ2-1
CDR3 length: 12
D gene: NA
V gene: TRBV29-1
clone size: few

CDR3 protein: CASSGRRKGSNEKLFF
CDR3 DNA: TGTGCCAGCAGCGGCCGAAGGAAGGGGTCGAATGAAAAACTGTTTTTT
J gene: TRBJ1-4
CDR3 length: 16
D gene: NA
V gene: TRBV9
clone size: NA

CDR3 protein: CASSSTGSYNEQFF
CDR3 DNA: TGTGCCAGCAGCTCGACAGGGTCCTACAATGAGCAGTTCTTC
J gene: TRBJ2-1
CDR3 length: 14
D gene: TRBD1
V gene: TRBV7-8
clone size: many

CDR3 protein: CASSIRGAEQFF
CDR3 DNA: TGTGCCAGTAGCATCCGCGGAGCTGAGCAGTTCTTC
J gene: TRBJ2-1
CDR3 length: 12
D gene: NA
V gene: TRBV19
clone size: many

CDR3 protein: CASSYSGGRTDTQYF
CDR3 DNA: TGTGCCAGCAGTTACTCGGGGGGGCGCACAGATACGCAGTATTTT
J gene: TRBJ2-3
CDR3 length: 15
D gene: NA
V gene: TRBV6-6
clone size: many

CDR3 protein: CSVALEGTQYF
CDR3 DNA: TGCAGCGTTGCCCTCGAAGGGACCCAGTACTTC
J gene: TRBJ2-5
CDR3 length: 11
D gene: NA
V gene: TRBV29-1
clone size: NA

CDR3 protein: CSARASSGVLSVQYF
CDR3 DNA: TGCAGTGCTAGGGCGTCTAGCGGGGTCCTTTCGGTGCAGTACTTC
J gene: TRBJ2-7
CDR3 length: 15
D gene: TRBD2
V gene: TRBV20-1
clone size: NA

CDR3 protein: CASSLGQGRAYEQFF
CDR3 DNA: TGTGCCAGCAGCTTGGGGCAGGGGAGGGCATATGAGCAGTTCTTC
J gene: TRBJ2-1
CDR3 length: 15
D gene: NA
V gene: TRBV5-4
clone size: few

CDR3 protein: CSVDRSVNYGYTF
CDR3 DNA: TGCAGCGTTGACAGGTCGGTTAACTATGGCTACACCTTC
J gene: TRBJ1-2
CDR3 length: 13
D gene: NA
V gene: TRBV29-1
clone size: many

CDR3 protein: CASRMDYYNEQFF
CDR3 DNA: TGTGCCAGTAGGATGGACTACTACAATGAGCAGTTCTTC
J gene: TRBJ2-1
CDR3 length: 13
D gene: NA
V gene: TRBV19
clone size: many

CDR3 protein: CASSLSGMLRGVIKNIQYF
CDR3 DNA: TGTGCCAGCAGCTTGAGCGGGATGCTCCGTGGGGTTATCAAAAACATTCAGTACTTC
J gene: TRBJ2-4
CDR3 length: 19
D gene: TRBD2
V gene: TRBV5-4
clone size: NA

CDR3 protein: CASSRTTGYYLDGYTF
CDR3 DNA: TGTGCCAGCAGCCGGACGACAGGGTATTACCTTGATGGCTACACCTTC
J gene: TRBJ1-2
CDR3 length: 16
D gene: TRBD1
V gene: TRBV7-9
clone size: few

CDR3 protein: CAWSDTGQDYQPQHF
CDR3 DNA: TGTGCCTGGAGTGATACGGGACAGGACTATCAGCCCCAGCATTTT
J gene: TRBJ1-5
CDR3 length: 15
D gene: TRBD1
V gene: TRBV30
clone size: few

CDR3 protein: CASSPPGQGGGNEQFF
CDR3 DNA: TGTGCCAGCAGCCCACCGGGACAGGGAGGCGGCAATGAGCAGTTCTTC
J gene: TRBJ2-1
CDR3 length: 16
D gene: TRBD1
V gene: TRBV7-9
clone size: many

CDR3 protein: CASSPGTGGTQYF
CDR3 DNA: TGCGCCAGCAGCCCGGGGACAGGGGGGACCCAGTACTTC
J gene: TRBJ2-5
CDR3 length: 13
D gene: TRBD1
V gene: TRBV5-1
clone size: NA

CDR3 protein: CASSQYSMPEQFF
CDR3 DNA: TGTGCCAGCAGCCAATACTCGATGCCTGAGCAGTTCTTC
J gene: TRBJ2-1
CDR3 length: 13
D gene: NA
V gene: TRBV7-9
clone size: many

CDR3 protein: CASSLVTSGSSNTQYF
CDR3 DNA: TGTGCCAGCAGCTTAGTAACTAGCGGGAGTTCAAATACGCAGTATTTT
J gene: TRBJ2-3
CDR3 length: 16
D gene: TRBD2
V gene: TRBV7-6
clone size: NA

CDR3 protein: CASNAGGTEAFF
CDR3 DNA: TGTGCCAGCAACGCAGGGGGCACTGAAGCTTTCTTT
J gene: TRBJ1-1
CDR3 length: 12
D gene: TRBD1
V gene: TRBV27
clone size: NA

CDR3 protein: CASIPDSYEQYF
CDR3 DNA: TGTGCCAGCATCCCTGACAGCTACGAGCAGTACTTC
J gene: TRBJ2-7
CDR3 length: 12
D gene: NA
V gene: TRBV2
clone size: few

CDR3 protein: CASSEPTRAKNIQYF
CDR3 DNA: TGTGCCAGCAGTGAACCGACTAGAGCCAAAAACATTCAGTACTTC
J gene: TRBJ2-4
CDR3 length: 15
D gene: NA
V gene: TRBV2
clone size: NA

CDR3 protein: CASKSGGALRSEQYF
CDR3 DNA: TGTGCCAGTAAAAGCGGAGGAGCACTCAGAAGCGAGCAGTACTTC
J gene: TRBJ2-7
CDR3 length: 15
D gene: NA
V gene: TRBV19
clone size: many

CDR3 protein: CASSRELTRETQYF
CDR3 DNA: TGTGCCAGCAGCCGCGAATTGACTAGGGAGACCCAGTACTTC
J gene: TRBJ2-5
CDR3 length: 14
D gene: NA
V gene: TRBV7-6
clone size: NA

CDR3 protein: CASTGRTSLAAIRANVLTF
CDR3 DNA: TGTGCCAGTACCGGTAGGACCTCCCTAGCGGCTATACGGGCCAACGTCCTGACTTTC
J gene: TRBJ2-6
CDR3 length: 19
D gene: TRBD2
V gene: TRBV19
clone size: NA

CDR3 protein: CASSRSPYNEQFF
CDR3 DNA: TGTGCCAGCAGCCGATCTCCCTACAATGAGCAGTTCTTC
J gene: TRBJ2-1
CDR3 length: 13
D gene: NA
V gene: TRBV27
clone size: many

CDR3 protein: CASSQEQLNTEAFF
CDR3 DNA: TGTGCCAGCAGCCAAGAACAGTTGAACACTGAAGCTTTCTTT
J gene: TRBJ1-1
CDR3 length: 14
D gene: NA
V gene: TRBV4-2
clone size: many

CDR3 protein: CASSPVAVSYEQYF
CDR3 DNA: TGTGCCAGCAGCCCCGTAGCGGTCTCCTACGAGCAGTACTTC
J gene: TRBJ2-7
CDR3 length: 14
D gene: NA
V gene: TRBV7-9
clone size: few

CDR3 protein: CASSLYRSSADTQYF
CDR3 DNA: TGTGCCAGCAGCTTGTATAGGAGCTCGGCAGATACGCAGTATTTT
J gene: TRBJ2-3
CDR3 length: 15
D gene: NA
V gene: TRBV7-9
clone size: many

CDR3 protein: CSARRVQETQYF
CDR3 DNA: TGCAGTGCTAGACGGGTCCAAGAGACCCAGTACTTC
J gene: TRBJ2-5
CDR3 length: 12
D gene: NA
V gene: TRBV20-1
clone size: many

CDR3 protein: CASSLVDYSTDTQYF
CDR3 DNA: TGCGCCAGCAGCTTGGTAGACTATAGCACAGATACGCAGTATTTT
J gene: TRBJ2-3
CDR3 length: 15
D gene: NA
V gene: TRBV5-1
clone size: many

CDR3 protein: CSAREWQLAGTEQYF
CDR3 DNA: TGCAGTGCTAGAGAATGGCAACTAGCGGGAACCGAGCAGTACTTC
J gene: TRBJ2-7
CDR3 length: 15
D gene: TRBD2
V gene: TRBV20-1
clone size: many

CDR3 protein: CASSLTLQDEAFF
CDR3 DNA: TGTGCCAGCAGCCTTACCCTGCAGGATGAAGCTTTCTTT
J gene: TRBJ1-1
CDR3 length: 13
D gene: NA
V gene: TRBV27
clone size: few

CDR3 protein: CASGGGETQYF
CDR3 DNA: TGTGCCAGCGGAGGCGGAGAGACCCAGTACTTC
J gene: TRBJ2-5
CDR3 length: 11
D gene: NA
V gene: TRBV7-9
clone size: NA

CDR3 protein: CASSSDPTTGYNEQFF
CDR3 DNA: TGCGCCAGCAGCTCCGACCCCACGACAGGCTACAATGAGCAGTTCTTC
J gene: TRBJ2-1
CDR3 length: 16
D gene: NA
V gene: TRBV5-1
clone size: few